This paragraph covers one T cell receptor (beta chain) sequence. The CDR3 extends over 13 amino acids. Trimming removed 4 bases from V and 4 bases from J, with 12 bases in between. Germline-derived CDR1 and CDR2 are SGDLS and YYNGEE. This entry is derived from a study of cytomegalovirus exposure and HLA in healthy donors. The PCR ran on 60 Vbeta and 13 Jbeta primers. The method was immunoSEQ multiplex PCR; TCRdb's version includes in-frame clones alone and lacks a portion of them. The repertoire holds fewer than 85,000 clones, around 80% seen once, with approximately 17% in the top ten. V usage is TRBV9 and J usage is TRBJ2-7; maybe TRBD2 (7 bases). The sequencing input was PBMCs. The sequence derives from a man between 70 and 80 years old in good health and CMV-seropositive. CDR3 in DNA: TGTGCCAGCAGCTCAAGGGGGGGTTACGAGCAGTACTTC. Its protein is CASSSRGGYEQYF. Complete variable domain (other parts from reference TRBV9 and TRBJ2-7): DSGVTQTPKHLITATGQRVTLRCSPRSGDLSVYWYQQSLDQGLQFLIQYYNGEERAKGNILERFSAQQFPDLHSELNLSSLELGDSALYFCASSSRGGYEQYFGPGTRLTVT.